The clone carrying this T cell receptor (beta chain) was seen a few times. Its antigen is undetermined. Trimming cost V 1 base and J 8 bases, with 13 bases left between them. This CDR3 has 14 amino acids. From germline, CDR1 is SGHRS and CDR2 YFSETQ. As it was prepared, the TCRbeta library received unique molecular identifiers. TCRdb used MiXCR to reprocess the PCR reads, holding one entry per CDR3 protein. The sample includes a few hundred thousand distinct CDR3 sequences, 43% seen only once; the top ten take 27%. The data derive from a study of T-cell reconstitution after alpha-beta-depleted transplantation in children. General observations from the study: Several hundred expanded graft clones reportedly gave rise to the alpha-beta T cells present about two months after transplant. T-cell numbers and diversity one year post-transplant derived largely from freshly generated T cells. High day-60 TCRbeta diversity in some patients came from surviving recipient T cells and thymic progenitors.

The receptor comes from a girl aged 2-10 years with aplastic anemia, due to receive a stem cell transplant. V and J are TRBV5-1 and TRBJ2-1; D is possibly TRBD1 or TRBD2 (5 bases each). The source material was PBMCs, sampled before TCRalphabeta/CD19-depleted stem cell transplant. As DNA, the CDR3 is TGCGCCAGCAGCTTGCGAGTTGGGGGAGATGAGCAGTTCTTC. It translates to CASSLRVGGDEQFF.